Listed here are 26 T cell receptor beta chains from one sample, sequenced in a study of cytomegalovirus exposure and HLA in healthy donors. Profiled with immunoSEQ multiplex PCR; TCRdb holds only in-frame clones, not every one. The sample gives more than 300,000 clones, 86% of which show up once; around 0.8% is in the top ten. The source material was PBMCs. Receptor source: a woman aged 18-35 years in good health and CMV-seronegative.

The gene calls are TRBV27 and TRBJ2-2; 10 nucleotides align to TRBD2. This CDR3 spans 13 amino acids. Germline V gene data show CDR1 as MNHEY and CDR2 as SMNVEV (reference sequence). Trimming took 9 bases from V and 4 from J; bases not matched to a gene: 2. CDR3 residues: CASGLAATGELFF. The CDR3 bases are TGTGCCAGTGGACTAGCGGCCACCGGGGAGCTGTTTTTT.

The CDR3 DNA reads as TGCGCCAGCAGCCAAGATCTTGAGGGGGTGGGTGAAAAACTGTTTTTT. Protein: CASSQDLEGVGEKLFF. The genes are TRBV4-3 and TRBJ1-4; D possibly corresponds to TRBD1 (6 bases). Trimming removed 0 bases at V and 7 bases at J, with 15 bases between. The germline V gene has CDR1 LGHNA and CDR2 YSLEER. This CDR3 has 16 amino acids.

The rearrangement joins TRBV7-2 to TRBJ1-5; tentatively, D is TRBD1 (6 bases). V was trimmed by 1 base and J by 0 bases, leaving 10 bases between them. The germline gives CDR1 SGHTA, CDR2 FQGNSA. The CDR3 consists of 16 residues. The DNA for the CDR3 is TGTGCCAGCAGCTTAGACCCAGGGGCTAGCAATCAGCCCCAGCATTTT. Protein product: CASSLDPGASNQPQHF.

The rearrangement links TRBV5-6 to TRBJ2-7; weak D call: TRBD1 (7 bases). Deletions cut 4 bases from V and 9 bases from J, with 14 bases between. Germline values: CDR1 SGHDT, CDR2 YYEEEE. The CDR3 has 12 amino acids. The CDR3 DNA sequence: TGTGCCAGCAGCACAGGGGTGGGGGGGCAGTACTTC. It translates to CASSTGVGGQYF.

The chain carries TRBV2 and TRBJ2-7; possible D gene TRBD1, 6 bases. The CDR3 covers 12 residues. The ends were cut back, 4 bases at V and 7 bases at J, with 11 bases in the middle. The germline V gene encodes CDR1 SNHLY and CDR2 FYNNEI. CDR3 amino acids: CASSVRDTEQYF. CDR3 coding DNA: TGTGCCAGCAGTGTACGGGACACAGAGCAGTACTTC.

The table lists this clone with a few counts. This chain joins TRBV11-2 and TRBJ2-1, with TRBD1 matching over 11 bases. The V and J ends lost 5 bases and 7 bases, in that order; junction bases with no gene match: 19. The CDR3 extends over 19 amino acids. Per germline, CDR1 SGHAT and CDR2 FQNNGV. This chain's CDR3 is CASSLQGTGGFGPENEQFF. CDR3 nucleotide sequence: TGTGCCAGCAGCCTACAAGGGACAGGGGGATTTGGTCCCGAGAATGAGCAGTTCTTC.

This clone is a singleton in its sample. CDR3 sequence (DNA): TGCGCCAGCAGCTTGGCTCCGGGACTAGCGAGCACAGATACGCAGTATTTT. It specifies CASSLAPGLASTDTQYF. The V and J genes are TRBV5-1 and TRBJ2-3; 10 positions match TRBD2. The germline CDR1 and CDR2 sequences are SGHRS and YFSETQ. The trim removed 0 bases at V and 0 bases at J, leaving 4 bases unmatched. The CDR3 contains 17 residues.

The chain uses TRBV30 and TRBJ2-7, with a possible D match to TRBD1 (6 bases). V dropped 4 bases and J dropped 1 base, with 17 bases sitting between them. The germline V gene encodes CDR1 GTSNPN and CDR2 SVGIG (reference sequence). The length of the CDR3 is 15 residues. In DNA, the CDR3 is TGTGCCTGGATACCTCCCCTGAGGGGGTCCTACGAGCAGTACTTC. Translation gives CAWIPPLRGSYEQYF.

The rearrangement uses TRBV2 and TRBJ1-2; D ambiguous. This CDR3 contains 13 residues. Trimming cost V 7 bases and J 5 bases, with 14 bases left between them. The V gene's germline CDR1 is SNHLY and CDR2 FYNNEI. The CDR3 nucleotides read TGTGCCAGCATAGAGGGCAGAAGTTATGGCTACACCTTC. Its protein is CASIEGRSYGYTF.

This chain joins TRBV7-2 and TRBJ1-1; D might be TRBD1 (5 bases). Trimming removed 2 bases at V and 5 bases at J, with 6 bases between. From germline, CDR1 is SGHTA and CDR2 FQGNSA. The CDR3 is made up of 12 amino acids. The CDR3 coding sequence is TGTGCCAGCAGCTTATACAGGACTGAAGCTTTCTTT. It is translated as CASSLYRTEAFF.

This clone came up a few times. The chain employs TRBV27 and TRBJ1-1, with 8 positions matching TRBD1. The junction had 9 bases not matched to a gene; V was cut back by 6 bases and J by 3 bases. In germline, CDR1 is MNHEY, CDR2 SMNVEV (reference sequence). The CDR3 loop spans 15 amino acids. The CDR3 loop is CASSPEDREDTEAFF. CDR3 sequence (DNA): TGTGCCAGCAGCCCCGAGGACAGGGAGGACACTGAAGCTTTCTTT.

This chain uses TRBV19 with TRBJ1-5, with D possibly matching TRBD1 (6 bases). The V end was cut by 8 bases, the J end by 5 bases, with 19 bases between. Germline lookup yields CDR1 LNHDA and CDR2 SQIVND (reference sequence). This CDR3 region has 15 residues. The CDR3 loop is CASPYPDRWDQPQHF. DNA of the CDR3: TGTGCCAGTCCTTACCCCGACAGGTGGGATCAGCCCCAGCATTTT.

The CDR3 is CASSPDSYNTEAFF. CDR3 DNA sequence: TGTGCCAGCAGTCCCGACAGCTACAACACTGAAGCTTTCTTT. The chain combines TRBV27 with TRBJ1-1, with a weak D call TRBD1 (5 bases). There are 14 residues in the CDR3. CDR1 is MNHEY, CDR2 SMNVEV, per germline (reference sequence). V was pared by 5 bases and J by 2 bases, with 12 bases between.

The V gene is TRBV28, the J gene TRBJ2-1, with D possibly matching TRBD1 (5 bases). V lost 8 bases and J 10 bases, leaving 21 bases between the germline ends. Per the germline V gene, CDR1 is MDHEN and CDR2 is SYDVKM. The CDR3 extends over 14 amino acids. Written as DNA, the CDR3 is TGTGCCAGCGCTCAGGGTCTTTGGCCCACAGAGCAGTTCTTC. Protein product: CASAQGLWPTEQFF.

The gene calls are TRBV6-6 and TRBJ2-7, with D maybe TRBD2 (5 bases). Germline V gene lookup returns CDR1 MNHNY and CDR2 SVGAGI (reference sequence). V was clipped by 5 bases and J by 3 bases, with 11 bases between them. The CDR3 is made up of 13 amino acids. The CDR3 sequence is CASSGLTDYEQYF. CDR3 DNA sequence: TGTGCCAGCAGTGGACTTACCGACTACGAGCAGTACTTC.

The CDR3 DNA reads TGTGCCAGCAGTTTATCCCCCTTGAGGATAGGCGGCGTGCAAGAGACCCAGTACTTC. This gives the protein CASSLSPLRIGGVQETQYF. The V gene is TRBV28, the J gene TRBJ2-5; D call uncertain. This CDR3 has 19 residues. The V end lost 1 base, the J end lost 2 bases, and 23 bases lay between the germline ends. CDR1 and CDR2 from the germline V gene are MDHEN and SYDVKM.

The V and J genes are TRBV27 and TRBJ1-1; maybe TRBD1 (5 bases). Trimming removed 6 bases from V and 11 bases from J, with 19 bases in between. Germline lookup yields CDR1 MNHEY and CDR2 SMNVEV (reference sequence). There are 13 residues in the CDR3. The CDR3 sequence: CASSLQATGIAFF. The CDR3, as DNA: TGTGCCAGCAGCCTACAGGCCACGGGCATCGCTTTCTTT.

V is TRBV6-1 and J is TRBJ1-5, with TRBD1 as a possible D gene (5 bases). Germline values: CDR1 MNHNS, CDR2 SASEGT. The CDR3 extends over 17 amino acids. Trimming cost V 5 bases and J 0 bases, with 17 bases left between them. CDR3 residues: CASSKDSGIGSNQPQHF. Written as DNA, the CDR3 is TGTGCCAGCAGTAAAGACAGTGGAATTGGTAGCAATCAGCCCCAGCATTTT.

DNA of the CDR3: TGTGCCAGCGTCTGGTCTAGCGCTAGCACAGATACGCAGTATTTT. Encoded protein: CASVWSSASTDTQYF. This chain links TRBV2 with TRBJ2-3; possibly TRBD2 for D (6 bases). V was pared by 8 bases and J by 0 bases, with 15 bases between. The germline CDR1 and CDR2 sequences are SNHLY and FYNNEI. The CDR3 extends over 15 amino acids.

To note about this clone: A read error is possible here, since a much larger clone lies one base away. The gene calls are TRBV7-3 and TRBJ1-2, with 7 positions matching TRBD1. The CDR3 sequence is 12 residues long. Unmatched junction bases numbered 2, after V lost 5 bases and J lost 5 bases. Germline V gives CDR1 SGHTA, CDR2 FQGTGA. The CDR3 region is CASSPQGYGYTF. The CDR3 region has the DNA TGTGCCAGCAGCCCACAGGGGTATGGCTACACCTTC. Based on the CDR3 plus reference TRBV7-3 and TRBJ1-2, the full variable domain is GAGVSQTPSNKVTEKGKYVELRCDPISGHTALYWYRQSLGQGPEFLIYFQGTGAADDSGLPNDRFFAVRPEGSVSTLKIQRTERGDSAVYLCASSPQGYGYTFGSGTRLTVV.

The chain combines TRBV2 with TRBJ1-5, with D possibly being TRBD1 (5 bases). The CDR3 is 13 amino acids. Germline-derived CDR1 and CDR2 are SNHLY and FYNNEI. V was shortened by 3 bases and J by 9 bases, with 12 bases between the two germline ends. The DNA of the CDR3 is TGTGCCAGCAGTGACAGGGCGGTCCCGCCCCAGCATTTT. As protein: CASSDRAVPPQHF.

This clone was observed many times. This chain connects TRBV7-9 to TRBJ1-4; no reliable D call. Trimming cost V 1 base and J 10 bases, with 7 bases left between them. Germline CDR1 SEHNR, CDR2 FQNEAQ (reference sequence). This CDR3 spans 12 amino acids. CDR3 sequence (DNA): TGTGCCAGCAGCTTAGTGGAGGGAAAACTGTTTTTT. Protein product: CASSLVEGKLFF.

The V and J genes are TRBV25-1 and TRBJ2-1, with D perhaps matching TRBD2 (5 bases). Germline-derived CDR1 and CDR2 are MGHDK and SYGVNS. The V end was cut by 4 bases, the J end by 2 bases, with 18 bases between. The CDR3 spans 17 residues. CDR3 nucleotides: TGTGCCAGCAGTGCGAATATCGGGGTAATGGCCTACAATGAGCAGTTCTTC. It translates to CASSANIGVMAYNEQFF.

The rearrangement uses TRBV7-2 and TRBJ2-5; D possibly corresponds to TRBD1 (6 bases). Germline assignment: CDR1 SGHTA and CDR2 FQGNSA. CDR3 length: 15 residues. V was pared by 5 bases and J by 5 bases, with 18 bases between. CDR3 sequence reads: CASSGSTGMEETQYF. Here the CDR3 DNA reads TGTGCCAGCAGCGGATCGACAGGAATGGAGGAGACCCAGTACTTC.

This chain links TRBV7-3 with TRBJ1-1, with D maybe TRBD1 (5 bases). Germline CDR1 reads SGHTA; CDR2 reads FQGTGA. V gave up 5 bases and J gave up 5 bases, with 15 bases separating them. The CDR3 has 14 amino acids. As DNA, the CDR3 is TGTGCCAGCAGCCTAAACGGACGGGGGACTGAAGCTTTCTTT. Its protein is CASSLNGRGTEAFF.

This clone has a single count. The V gene is TRBV11-2, the J gene TRBJ1-4, with D perhaps matching TRBD1 (5 bases). Germline V gives CDR1 SGHAT, CDR2 FQNNGV. The V end was cut by 0 bases, the J end by 4 bases, with 12 bases between. The CDR3 has 16 amino acids. Here the CDR3 DNA reads TGTGCCAGCAGCTTAGAGGAGACAGAGATTAATGAAAAACTGTTTTTT. Amino acid sequence: CASSLEETEINEKLFF. Full variable domain (outside the CDR3, taken from reference TRBV11-2 and TRBJ1-4): EAGVAQSPRYKIIEKRQSVAFWCNPISGHATLYWYQQILGQGPKLLIQFQNNGVVDDSQLPKDRFSAERLKGVDSTLKIQPAKLEDSAVYLCASSLEETEINEKLFFGSGTQLSVL.